This T cell receptor beta chain came from a study of technical replicates of blood from several donors. The protocol was immunoSEQ multiplex PCR, while the TCRdb copy is restricted to in-frame clones and leaves out a portion. The table has 60,000 to 90,000 clones, around 97% seen once. CDR1 and CDR2 from the germline V gene are LGHNA and YNFKEQ. Losses at the gene ends were 0 bases for V and 9 bases for J; bases not matched to a gene: 16. There are 17 residues in the CDR3. The chain recombines TRBV4-2 with TRBJ2-7, with 8 bases identical to TRBD2. This receptor was identified in a human donor in good health. The specimen sequenced was T cells isolated from PBMCs. The CDR3 sequence: CASSQEGKGLGMFGQYF. CDR3 sequence (DNA): TGTGCCAGCAGCCAAGAAGGAAAGGGACTAGGGATGTTTGGGCAGTACTTC.